These 30 T cell receptor beta chains share one sample of origin, sequenced in a study of graft-versus-host responses after intestinal transplantation. Tissue processing of the graft released intraepithelial and lamina propria lymphocytes from it. Libraries were prepared by immunoSEQ multiplex PCR; TCRdb keeps only in-frame clonotypes and omits some of them. Of fewer than 25,000 clones in the sample, around 78% were seen once. This specimen consisted of ileum tissue, obtained 12 days after intestinal transplant. The receptors shown here come from a human patient who received an intestinal transplant, so some T cells may come from the graft donor.

This clone was counted once. This sequence joins TRBV12-5 and TRBJ2-7; D is unresolved. This CDR3 has 15 residues. In germline, CDR1 is LGHNT, CDR2 FRNRAP. V lost 2 bases and J 0 bases, leaving 11 bases between the germline ends. CDR3 in DNA: TGTGCTAGTGGTTTGTCCGGGTCTATCTCCTACGAGCAGTACTTC. Protein: CASGLSGSISYEQYF.

CDR3 bases: TGTGCCAGCAGGAGACAGGGGCTTCCGAACACTGAAGCTTTCTTT. Protein: CASRRQGLPNTEAFF. This sequence joins TRBV2 and TRBJ1-1; 8 bases agree with TRBD1. The CDR3 loop spans 15 amino acids. V shed 6 bases, J shed 1 base, and the junction held 7 bases outside the gene matches. The germline gives CDR1 SNHLY, CDR2 FYNNEI.

This chain links TRBV6-6 with TRBJ1-2; the match to TRBD1 covers 8 bases. The V segment lost 6 bases and the J segment 8 bases; nucleotides outside the gene matches: 8. CDR3 length: 13 residues. Germline V gene sequence: CDR1 MNHNY, CDR2 SVGAGI (reference sequence). CDR3 loop: CASRPDRVGGYTF. CDR3 nucleotides: TGTGCCAGCAGACCGGACAGGGTTGGGGGCTACACCTTC.

This chain links TRBV11-1 with TRBJ2-7; D remains ambiguous. V was shortened by 5 bases and J by 6 bases, with 17 bases between the two germline ends. Germline CDR1 is SGHAT and CDR2 is FQDESV (reference sequence). The CDR3 sequence is 14 residues long. The CDR3 coding sequence is TGTGCCAGCAGCCCCCTATACCGGTACGGCGAGCAGTACTTC. Residues: CASSPLYRYGEQYF.

V usage is TRBV6-5 and J usage is TRBJ1-1; D perhaps matches TRBD1 (5 bases). CDR3 size: 15 residues. CDR1 and CDR2 from the germline V gene are MNHEY and SVGAGI. Trimming cost V 5 bases and J 1 base, with 14 bases left between them. The CDR3 sequence: CASSHGGRENTEAFF. CDR3 bases: TGTGCCAGCAGTCACGGCGGCAGGGAGAACACTGAAGCTTTCTTT.

A remark on this clone: The junction departs from germline at one end; a sequencing error may be responsible. The gene calls are TRBV7-7 and TRBJ2-1; D unresolved. The V gene's germline CDR1 is SSHAT and CDR2 FNYEAQ (reference sequence). There are 19 residues in the CDR3. The CDR3 is CASSPALMAAISSYNEQFF. DNA for the CDR3: TGTGCTAGCAGCCCGGCCCTGATGGCGGCCATCAGCTCCTACAATGAGCAGTTCTTC.

With regard to this clone: Additional DNA sequences in this sample encode the identical CDR3. V is TRBV5-1 and J is TRBJ2-3, with D possibly being TRBD2 (6 bases). The V end was cut by 2 bases, the J end by 1 base, with 14 bases between. Germline V gene lookup returns CDR1 SGHRS and CDR2 YFSETQ. CDR3 size: 16 residues. CDR3 residues: CASSLGLRRGTDTQYF. CDR3 nucleotides: TGCGCCAGCAGCTTAGGCCTCAGGAGGGGCACAGATACGCAGTATTTT.

The chain combines TRBV7-2 with TRBJ2-3; 10 nucleotides agree with TRBD2. This CDR3 has 17 amino acids. J was trimmed by 4 bases and V by 5 bases; bases with no gene match: 12. In germline, CDR1 is SGHTA, CDR2 FQGNSA. CDR3 nucleotide sequence: TGTGCCAGCAGCAGAAGAACAGCGGGAGGGCCAGCAGATACGCAGTATTTT. Encoded protein: CASSRRTAGGPADTQYF.

The rearrangement links TRBV7-6 to TRBJ2-5, with 8 bases fitting TRBD2. The germline CDR1 and CDR2 sequences are SGHVS and FNYEAQ. There are 14 residues in the CDR3. Trimming cost V 6 bases and J 5 bases; bases outside gene matches: 8. The DNA of the CDR3 is TGTGCCAGCAGAGCCGGGGGGGCGGCGGAGACCCAGTACTTC. Translation: CASRAGGAAETQYF.

This clone is judged medium-sized. The rearrangement links TRBV10-3 to TRBJ2-5; a possible D gene is TRBD1 (6 bases). The CDR3 totals 15 residues. Germline-derived CDR1 and CDR2 are ENHRY and SYGVKD. V gave up 5 bases and J gave up 0 bases, with 13 bases separating them. The CDR3 reads CAISPQGYNQETQYF. The DNA of the CDR3 is TGTGCCATCAGTCCCCAGGGGTACAACCAAGAGACCCAGTACTTC.

This clone was found a few times. Other DNA sequences from this sample encode an identical CDR3 as well. The J gene is TRBJ2-7, the V gene TRBV2, with TRBD1 identical over 8 bases. The CDR3 extends over 14 amino acids. Germline CDR1 and CDR2: SNHLY and FYNNEI. The junction had 3 bases not matched to a gene; V was cut back by 2 bases and J by 3 bases. The CDR3 DNA reads TGTGCCAGCAGTGAACCCACAGGGGGCTACGAGCAGTACTTC. As protein: CASSEPTGGYEQYF.

The chain is built from TRBV5-1 and TRBJ2-5; D may be TRBD1 (6 bases). Per germline, CDR1 SGHRS and CDR2 YFSETQ. V was cut by 3 bases and J by 5 bases, with 17 bases left in between. The CDR3 has 15 amino acids. The DNA for the CDR3 is TGCGCCAGCAGCTCACAACAGGGCGGAGAGGAGACCCAGTACTTC. It encodes CASSSQQGGEETQYF.

This chain uses TRBV5-1 with TRBJ2-6, with a possible D match to TRBD2 (6 bases). Trimming took 5 bases from V and 4 from J, leaving 16 bases between them. Germline V lookup: CDR1 SGHRS, CDR2 YFSETQ. The length of the CDR3 is 16 residues. The DNA for the CDR3 is TGCGCCAGCAGGCACGAAGCGGGTTCAGGGGCCAACGTCCTGACTTTC. Translated: CASRHEAGSGANVLTF.

The rearrangement joins TRBV4-1 to TRBJ2-2; 11 bases align to TRBD2. This CDR3 contains 18 residues. Losses at the gene ends were 0 bases for V and 5 bases for J; bases not matched to a gene: 8. CDR1 is MGHRA and CDR2 is YSYEKL in the germline V gene. CDR3 sequence reads: CASSQDITSGGLTGELFF. The CDR3 bases are TGCGCCAGCAGCCAAGATATCACTAGCGGGGGCCTAACCGGGGAGCTGTTTTTT.

This clone was observed once. The chain couples TRBV11-2 to TRBJ1-3; a weak D match, TRBD1 (6 bases). In germline, CDR1 is SGHAT, CDR2 FQNNGV. The CDR3 contains 15 residues. V was clipped by 5 bases and J by 4 bases, with 15 bases between them. CDR3 coding DNA: TGTGCCAGCAGCATCGCAGGGGTTTCAGGAAACACCATATATTTT. Its protein is CASSIAGVSGNTIYF.

The chain recombines TRBV7-9 with TRBJ1-4; the match to TRBD1 covers 7 bases. The V gene end was trimmed by 4 bases and the J gene end by 2 bases; junction bases not matched to a gene: 7. The CDR3 has 16 residues. Germline CDR1 and CDR2: SEHNR and FQNEAQ (reference sequence). The CDR3 coding sequence is TGTGCCAGCAGCTCGGGTACAGGGGTGACTAATGAAAAACTGTTTTTT. The encoded protein is CASSSGTGVTNEKLFF.

This rearrangement joins TRBV27 to TRBJ1-1, with D perhaps TRBD1 (5 bases). Germline assignment: CDR1 MNHEY and CDR2 SMNVEV (reference sequence). The V end lost 1 base, the J end lost 1 base, and 10 bases lay between the germline ends. This CDR3 has 15 amino acids. In DNA, the CDR3 is TGTGCCAGCAGTTTATGGGGCAGGGAGAACACTGAAGCTTTCTTT. Amino acid sequence: CASSLWGRENTEAFF.

This clone was recorded once. This chain links TRBV6-1 with TRBJ1-2; 7 nucleotides match TRBD1. The CDR3 loop spans 14 amino acids. The V and J ends lost 3 bases and 4 bases, in that order; junction bases with no gene match: 5. Germline CDR1 and CDR2: MNHNS and SASEGT. DNA of the CDR3: TGTGCCAGCAGTGAGTGGTCAGGGGGCTATGGCTACACCTTC. It is translated as CASSEWSGGYGYTF.

The rearrangement uses TRBV19 and TRBJ2-1, with TRBD2 as a possible D gene (6 bases). The V gene lost 5 bases and the J gene lost 4 bases, with 12 bases spanning the gap. Germline V gene data show CDR1 as LNHDA and CDR2 as SQIVND (reference sequence). This CDR3 has 14 amino acids. The CDR3 reads CASSAIAGYNEQFF. CDR3 nucleotides: TGTGCCAGTAGTGCCATCGCGGGGTACAATGAGCAGTTCTTC.

The chain couples TRBV14 to TRBJ2-2; 9 nucleotides line up with TRBD1. CDR1 and CDR2 from the germline V gene are SGHDN and FVKESK. The trim removed 8 bases at V and 2 bases at J, leaving 6 bases unmatched. The CDR3 has 15 amino acids. The CDR3 DNA is TGTGCCAGCGGTAGGGACAGGGTCAACACCGGGGAGCTGTTTTTT. It codes for CASGRDRVNTGELFF.

This chain joins TRBV27 and TRBJ1-5, with TRBD1 identical over 10 bases. The CDR3 totals 17 residues. Germline CDR1 and CDR2: MNHEY and SMNVEV (reference sequence). The junction had 5 bases not matched to a gene; V was cut back by 1 base and J by 2 bases. CDR3 sequence: CASSLWGTGVRNQPQHF. The CDR3 region has the DNA TGTGCCAGCAGTTTATGGGGGACAGGGGTTCGCAATCAGCCCCAGCATTTT.

This clone was detected only a few times. This chain uses TRBV7-3 with TRBJ2-1, with a tentative D call TRBD1 (5 bases). Trimming shortened V by 5 bases and J by 2 bases, and 13 bases separated the two germline ends. In germline, CDR1 is SGHTA, CDR2 FQGTGA. The CDR3 extends over 15 amino acids. The CDR3 DNA follows: TGTGCCAGCAGCCTGGTAGGGGCTACCTACAATGAGCAGTTCTTC. Amino acids: CASSLVGATYNEQFF.

The chain uses TRBV4-1 and TRBJ1-1; D is undetermined. This CDR3 spans 15 amino acids. Germline lookup yields CDR1 MGHRA and CDR2 YSYEKL. Trimming removed 1 base from V and 0 bases from J, with 9 bases in between. In DNA, the CDR3 is TGCGCCAGCAGCCAAGTAACTTTGATGAACACTGAAGCTTTCTTT. Translation: CASSQVTLMNTEAFF.

This clone was counted only a few times. The V and J genes are TRBV27 and TRBJ1-5; tentatively, D is TRBD1 (6 bases). This CDR3 has 15 amino acids. Trimming stripped 7 bases from V and 5 bases from J, with 18 bases between. The V gene's germline CDR1 is MNHEY and CDR2 SMNVEV (reference sequence). For the CDR3, the DNA is TGTGCCAGCAAGGGGAGGGGGAAGCAATATCAGCCCCAGCATTTT. Protein sequence: CASKGRGKQYQPQHF.

The chain uses TRBV4-1 and TRBJ1-5; D is ambiguous. The ends were cut back, 4 bases at V and 1 base at J, with 11 bases in the middle. Germline V gene data show CDR1 as MGHRA and CDR2 as YSYEKL. The CDR3 totals 15 residues. CDR3 DNA sequence: TGCGCCAGCAGCCGCTTACGAGGGAGCAATCAGCCCCAGCATTTT. This sequence encodes CASSRLRGSNQPQHF.

V and J are TRBV9 and TRBJ1-6; the D is unclear. The CDR3 is made up of 17 amino acids. V was trimmed by 3 bases and J by 10 bases, leaving 23 bases between them. CDR1 and CDR2 from the germline V gene are SGDLS and YYNGEE. CDR3 region: CASSGHPRSGSTSPLHF. The CDR3 region has the DNA TGTGCCAGCAGCGGACATCCCCGGTCGGGGTCCACGTCACCCCTCCACTTT.

The chain combines TRBV6-1 with TRBJ2-7; 7 nucleotides align to TRBD1. With V trimmed by 5 bases and J by 0 bases, 7 bases remained unmatched. The CDR3 extends over 15 amino acids. From germline, CDR1 is MNHNS and CDR2 SASEGT. CDR3 sequence: CASSSYRGVSYEQYF. CDR3 DNA sequence: TGTGCCAGCAGTTCGTACAGGGGCGTCTCCTACGAGCAGTACTTC.

In DNA, the CDR3 is TGTGCCAGCTCACCGGGACAAGCCTCTGGAAACACCATATATTTT. Amino acid sequence: CASSPGQASGNTIYF. The chain couples TRBV18 to TRBJ1-3, with TRBD1 as a possible D gene (6 bases). Germline assignment: CDR1 KGHSH and CDR2 LQKENI. The CDR3 totals 15 residues. V gave up 3 bases and J gave up 0 bases, with 9 bases separating them.

Points on this clone: Within the sample, other DNA sequences also encode this same CDR3. This sequence joins TRBV9 and TRBJ2-2; 9 bases match TRBD1. This CDR3 region has 14 residues. Trimming took 3 bases from V and 15 from J; bases not matched to a gene: 12. Germline V lookup: CDR1 SGDLS, CDR2 YYNGEE. CDR3 sequence reads: CASSGRTGENPLFF. The CDR3 coding sequence is TGTGCCAGCAGCGGAAGGACAGGGGAGAACCCCTTGTTTTTT. Supplemented by reference TRBV9 and TRBJ2-2, the full variable domain reads DSGVTQTPKHLITATGQRVTLRCSPRSGDLSVYWYQQSLDQGLQFLIQYYNGEERAKGNILERFSAQQFPDLHSELNLSSLELGDSALYFCASSGRTGENPLFFGEGSRLTVL.

The V gene is TRBV7-9, the J gene TRBJ1-1, with D unresolved. The CDR3 contains 12 residues. CDR1 and CDR2 (germline): SEHNR, FQNEAQ (reference sequence). V lost 3 bases to trimming and J lost 5 bases, with 7 bases between them. Written as DNA, the CDR3 is TGTGCCAGCAGCTTCGGGTGGACTGAAGCTTTCTTT. Translating gives CASSFGWTEAFF.